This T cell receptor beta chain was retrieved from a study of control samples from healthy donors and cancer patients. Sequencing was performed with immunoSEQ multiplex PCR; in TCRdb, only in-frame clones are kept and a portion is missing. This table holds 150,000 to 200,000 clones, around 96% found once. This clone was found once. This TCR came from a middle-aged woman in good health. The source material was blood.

CDR3 bases: TGCAGTGCTAGTGCGGGGAGCAATCAGCCCCAGCATTTT. Translating gives CSASAGSNQPQHF. The chain is built from TRBV20-1 and TRBJ1-5; D gene uncertain. V lost 3 bases and J 1 base, leaving 7 bases between the germline ends. The CDR3 totals 13 residues. The germline V gene has CDR1 DFQATT and CDR2 SNEGSKA (reference sequence).